Here is one T cell receptor beta chain with its context. The CDR3 spans 15 residues. V lost 3 bases and J lost 1; bases outside the gene matches: 3. Germline values: CDR1 SGDLS, CDR2 YYNGEE. These data are taken from a study of blood T cell repertoires in COVID-19. Study in general: Acute and convalescent COVID-19 specimens originated in the United States, Italy and Spain. Nucleic acid was either cDNA or gDNA, and it came from T cells, B-cell-depleted T cells, or PBMCs.

In the original processing: Counts of nucleated cells, estimated from reference gene primer amplification, were obtained. Profiling relied on immunoSEQ multiplex PCR, and the TCRdb table lists in-frame clones only, not all of them. D and trimming come from the DNA, and the V and J calls and clone size come from that table. This table has 140,000 to 150,000 clones, about 88% appearing once. The specimen sequenced was peripheral blood. V gene TRBV9 combines with J gene TRBJ2-2; 7 bases are shared with TRBD2. This clonotype originated in a human donor in a cohort sampled during active COVID-19. The CDR3 DNA reads TGTGCCAGCAGCGGGCGGGGGATGAACACCGGGGAGCTGTTTTTT. This sequence encodes CASSGRGMNTGELFF.